The next 10 T cell receptor beta chains were all read from a single sample in a study of lymphopenia after photon versus proton radiotherapy. Generated by immunoSEQ multiplex PCR, the TCRdb table keeps only in-frame clones and is missing some. Altogether some 40,000 clones are present, about 86% being singletons, with the ten largest covering over 9%. This sample comprised peripheral blood, obtained from a patient treated with proton-based radiotherapy. Every receptor here comes from a woman in her 70s with pancreatic cancer. Some clones in this sample may be carry-over from other donors' samples.

The chain combines TRBV30 with TRBJ1-2, with TRBD1 matching 7 bases. Germline assignment: CDR1 GTSNPN and CDR2 SVGIG (reference sequence). This CDR3 spans 18 amino acids. V shed 2 bases and J 4 bases; nucleotides not matched to a gene: 19. The CDR3 DNA reads TGTGCCTGGAGTATGAAAGGGGGCGCAACCCCAGCCCTCTATGGCTACACCTTC. It yields the protein CAWSMKGGATPALYGYTF.

This rearrangement joins TRBV5-1 to TRBJ2-1; a possible D gene is TRBD1 (6 bases). This CDR3 contains 18 residues. Germline CDR1 and CDR2: SGHRS and YFSETQ. Trimming removed 0 bases from V and 9 bases from J, with 25 bases in between. CDR3 residues: CASSLDSTAGTISREQFF. The CDR3 nucleotides are TGCGCCAGCAGCTTGGATAGTACGGCAGGGACAATCTCCCGTGAGCAGTTCTTC.

The rearrangement uses TRBV30 and TRBJ2-7, with 7 positions matching TRBD1. The V segment lost 1 base and the J segment 5 bases; nucleotides outside the gene matches: 2. Germline assignment: CDR1 GTSNPN and CDR2 SVGIG (reference sequence). The length of the CDR3 is 12 residues. The CDR3 loop is CAWSATGDEQYF. CDR3 bases: TGTGCCTGGAGTGCAACAGGGGACGAGCAGTACTTC.

The J gene is TRBJ1-1, the V gene TRBV29-1, with 7 bases identical to TRBD1. CDR3 size: 13 residues. CDR1 and CDR2 (germline): SQVTM, ANQGSEA. V gave up 7 bases and J gave up 1 base; unmatched junction bases: 6. In nucleotides, the CDR3 is TGCAGCGGACGCCGGGACAGGAACACTGAAGCTTTCTTT. It translates to CSGRRDRNTEAFF. Full variable domain (rest looked up from reference TRBV29-1 and TRBJ1-1): SAVISQKPSRDICQRGTSLTIQCQVDSQVTMMFWYRQQPGQSLTLIATANQGSEATYESGFVIDKFPISRPNLTFSTLTVSNMSPEDSSIYLCSGRRDRNTEAFFGQGTRLTVV.

The gene calls are TRBV9 and TRBJ2-7; TRBD2 aligns across 11 bases. Germline V gene data show CDR1 as SGDLS and CDR2 as YYNGEE. The CDR3 has 15 amino acids. J lost 4 bases, V lost 0 bases, and 3 bases had no gene match. The CDR3 DNA is TGTGCCAGCAGCGTAGGGCTAGCGGGAGGATACGAGCAGTACTTC. Translated: CASSVGLAGGYEQYF.

The genes are TRBV27 and TRBJ1-5; 11 bases are a match to TRBD1. Germline assignment: CDR1 MNHEY and CDR2 SMNVEV (reference sequence). With V trimmed by 4 bases and J by 7 bases, 6 bases remained unmatched. CDR3 size: 15 residues. CDR3 DNA sequence: TGTGCCAGCAGTTCGGGACAGGGGGTCGGACAGCCCCAGCATTTT. Amino acids: CASSSGQGVGQPQHF.

The V call is TRBV6-5, the J call TRBJ1-2; 7 nucleotides line up with TRBD1. J gave up 4 bases and V 4 bases, and 6 bases lay outside the gene matches. This CDR3 region has 14 residues. CDR1 and CDR2 (germline): MNHEY, SVGAGI. This CDR3 is CASSSRQGGYGYTF. The CDR3 DNA reads as TGTGCCAGCAGTTCCCGACAGGGAGGCTATGGCTACACCTTC.

The rearrangement links TRBV27 to TRBJ1-6; possibly TRBD1 for D (5 bases). CDR1 and CDR2 from the germline V gene are MNHEY and SMNVEV (reference sequence). The CDR3 is 15 residues long. Trimming pared 2 bases from V and 5 bases from J, leaving 10 bases between. CDR3 residues: CASSLVGGDNSPLHF. The CDR3 nucleotides are TGTGCCAGCAGTTTAGTCGGGGGAGATAATTCACCCCTCCACTTT.

This chain links TRBV5-6 with TRBJ2-7; D gene uncertain. CDR3 length: 11 amino acids. V lost 4 bases, J lost 12 bases, and 14 bases lay in between. The germline V gene has CDR1 SGHDT and CDR2 YYEEEE. The CDR3 DNA sequence: TGTGCCAGCAGCCGGTACAGAGATTGGTACTTC. This translates into CASSRYRDWYF.

The chain joins TRBV19 to TRBJ2-2; weak D call: TRBD1 (5 bases). The CDR3 runs 14 residues. Trimming left V 9 bases short and J 0 bases short, with 11 bases between. CDR1 is LNHDA, CDR2 SQIVND, per germline (reference sequence). CDR3 sequence: CASRTRTNTGELFF. The CDR3 DNA sequence: TGTGCCAGCAGGACACGGACGAACACCGGGGAGCTGTTTTTT.